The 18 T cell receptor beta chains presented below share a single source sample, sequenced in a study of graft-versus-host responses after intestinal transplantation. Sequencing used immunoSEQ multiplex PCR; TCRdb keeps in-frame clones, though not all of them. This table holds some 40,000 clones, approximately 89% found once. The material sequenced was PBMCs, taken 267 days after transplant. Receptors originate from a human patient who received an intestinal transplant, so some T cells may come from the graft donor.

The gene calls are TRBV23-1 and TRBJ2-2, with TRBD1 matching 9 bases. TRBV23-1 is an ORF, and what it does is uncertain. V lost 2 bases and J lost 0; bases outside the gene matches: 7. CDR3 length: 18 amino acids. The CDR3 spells CASSQRRRDRANTGELFF. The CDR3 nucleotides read TGCGCCAGCAGTCAACGCCGCCGGGACAGGGCGAACACCGGGGAGCTGTTTTTT.

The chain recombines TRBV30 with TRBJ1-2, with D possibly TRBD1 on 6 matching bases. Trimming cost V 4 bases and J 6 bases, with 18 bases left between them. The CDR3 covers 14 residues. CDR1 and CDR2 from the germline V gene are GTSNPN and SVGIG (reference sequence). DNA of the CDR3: TGTGCCTGGACTCTTGTGACAGGATGTCATGGCTACACCTTC. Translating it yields CAWTLVTGCHGYTF.

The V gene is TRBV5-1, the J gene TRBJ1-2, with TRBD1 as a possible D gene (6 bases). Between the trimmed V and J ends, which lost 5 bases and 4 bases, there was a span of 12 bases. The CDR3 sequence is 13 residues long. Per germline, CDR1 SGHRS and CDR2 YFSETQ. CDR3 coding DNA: TGCGCCAGCAGTTATACAGGGTCCTATGGCTACACCTTC. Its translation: CASSYTGSYGYTF.

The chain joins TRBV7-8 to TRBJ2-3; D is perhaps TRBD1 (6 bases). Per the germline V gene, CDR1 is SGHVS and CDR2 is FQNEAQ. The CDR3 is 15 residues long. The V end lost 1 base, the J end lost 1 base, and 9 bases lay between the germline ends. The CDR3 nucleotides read TGTGCCAGCAGCTTAGGGGCAGGGGGCACAGATACGCAGTATTTT. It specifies CASSLGAGGTDTQYF.

CDR3 bases: TGCGCCAGCAGCAGCCTGGCAAACATTCAGTACTTC. Protein: CASSSLANIQYF. The chain links TRBV4-1 to TRBJ2-4; D not certain. CDR1 is MGHRA and CDR2 is YSYEKL in the germline V gene. V lost 5 bases, J lost 6 bases, and 8 bases lay in between. The CDR3 loop spans 12 amino acids.

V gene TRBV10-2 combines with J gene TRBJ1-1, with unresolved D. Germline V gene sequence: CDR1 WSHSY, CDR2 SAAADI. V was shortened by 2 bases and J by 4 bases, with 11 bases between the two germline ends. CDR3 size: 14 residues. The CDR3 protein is CASSEGGWGTEAFF. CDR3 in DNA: TGCGCCAGCAGTGAGGGAGGTTGGGGCACTGAAGCTTTCTTT.

The CDR3 DNA reads TGTGCCAGCAGCTTAGGCTGGGAGCAGACAGATACGCAGTATTTT. Translation gives CASSLGWEQTDTQYF. This rearrangement joins TRBV7-2 to TRBJ2-3, with D maybe TRBD2 (5 bases). Germline lookup yields CDR1 SGHTA and CDR2 FQGNSA. With 1 base removed from V and 3 bases from J, the gap between germline ends came to 11 bases. The CDR3 has 15 residues. Full variable domain (outside the CDR3, taken from reference TRBV7-2 and TRBJ2-3): GAGVSQSPSNKVTEKGKDVELRCDPISGHTALYWYRQSLGQGLEFLIYFQGNSAPDKSGLPSDRFSAERTGGSVSTLTIQRTQQEDSAVYLCASSLGWEQTDTQYFGPGTRLTVL.

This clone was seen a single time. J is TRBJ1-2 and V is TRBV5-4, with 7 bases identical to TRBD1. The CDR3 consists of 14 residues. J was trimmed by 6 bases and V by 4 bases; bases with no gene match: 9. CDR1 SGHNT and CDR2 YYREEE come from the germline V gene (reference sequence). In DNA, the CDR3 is TGTGCCAGCAGCGAAACGACAGGGATAAATGGCTACACCTTC. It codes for CASSETTGINGYTF.

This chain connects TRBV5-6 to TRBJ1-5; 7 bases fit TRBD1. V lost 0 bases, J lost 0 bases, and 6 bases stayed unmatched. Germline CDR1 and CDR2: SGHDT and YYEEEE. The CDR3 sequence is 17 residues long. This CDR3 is CASSLAAGQNSNQPQHF. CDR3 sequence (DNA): TGTGCCAGCAGCTTGGCCGCGGGACAGAATAGCAATCAGCCCCAGCATTTT.

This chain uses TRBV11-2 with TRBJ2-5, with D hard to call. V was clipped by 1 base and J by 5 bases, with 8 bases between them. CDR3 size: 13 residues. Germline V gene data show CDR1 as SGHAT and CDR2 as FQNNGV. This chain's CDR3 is CASSLGGTETQYF. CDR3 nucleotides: TGTGCCAGCAGCTTAGGAGGAACGGAGACCCAGTACTTC. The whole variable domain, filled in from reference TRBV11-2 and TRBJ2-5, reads EAGVAQSPRYKIIEKRQSVAFWCNPISGHATLYWYQQILGQGPKLLIQFQNNGVVDDSQLPKDRFSAERLKGVDSTLKIQPAKLEDSAVYLCASSLGGTETQYFGPGTRLLVL.

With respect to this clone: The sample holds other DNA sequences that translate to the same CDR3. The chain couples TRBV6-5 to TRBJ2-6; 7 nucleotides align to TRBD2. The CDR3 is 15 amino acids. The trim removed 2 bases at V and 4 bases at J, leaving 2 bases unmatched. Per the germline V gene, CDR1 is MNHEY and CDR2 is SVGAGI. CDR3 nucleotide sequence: TGTGCCAGCAGTTACGGGGGGGTGGGGGCCAACGTCCTGACTTTC. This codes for CASSYGGVGANVLTF.

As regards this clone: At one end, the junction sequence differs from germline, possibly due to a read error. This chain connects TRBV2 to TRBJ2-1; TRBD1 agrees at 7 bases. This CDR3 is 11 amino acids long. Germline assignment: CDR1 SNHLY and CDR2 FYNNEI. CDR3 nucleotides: TGTGCCAGCAGTTACCAGGGGGTTCTAGTCTTC. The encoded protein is CASSYQGVLVF. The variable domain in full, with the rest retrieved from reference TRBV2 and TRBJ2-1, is EPEVTQTPSHQVTQMGQEVILRCVPISNHLYFYWYRQILGQKVEFLVSFYNNEISEKSEIFDDQFSVERPDGSNFTLKIRSTKLEDSAMYFCASSYQGVLVFGPGTRLTVL.

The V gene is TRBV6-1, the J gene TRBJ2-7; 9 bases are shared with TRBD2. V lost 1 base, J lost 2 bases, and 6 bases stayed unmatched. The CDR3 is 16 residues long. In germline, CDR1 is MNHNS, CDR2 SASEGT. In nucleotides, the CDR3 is TGTGCCAGCAGTGAAGGTACGGCGGGGGGGCCCTACGAGCAGTACTTC. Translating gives CASSEGTAGGPYEQYF.

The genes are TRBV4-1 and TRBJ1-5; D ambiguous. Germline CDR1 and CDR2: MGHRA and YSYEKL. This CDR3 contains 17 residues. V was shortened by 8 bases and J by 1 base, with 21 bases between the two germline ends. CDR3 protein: CASERADVIRSNQPQHF. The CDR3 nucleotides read TGCGCCAGCGAGCGGGCGGATGTTATTCGGAGCAATCAGCCCCAGCATTTT.

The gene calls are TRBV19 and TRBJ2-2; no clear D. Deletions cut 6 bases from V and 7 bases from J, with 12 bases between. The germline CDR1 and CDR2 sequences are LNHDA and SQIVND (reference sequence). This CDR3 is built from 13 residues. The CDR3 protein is CASRASLGGELFF. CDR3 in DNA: TGTGCCAGTAGGGCCTCTCTCGGCGGGGAGCTGTTTTTT.

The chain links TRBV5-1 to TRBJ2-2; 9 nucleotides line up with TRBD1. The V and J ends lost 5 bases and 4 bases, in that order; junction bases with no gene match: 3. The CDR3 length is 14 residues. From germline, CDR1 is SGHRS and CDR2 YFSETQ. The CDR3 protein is CASRDRGSTGELFF. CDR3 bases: TGCGCCAGCAGGGACAGGGGATCCACCGGGGAGCTGTTTTTT.

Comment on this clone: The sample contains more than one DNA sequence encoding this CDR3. CDR3 sequence reads: CASSLDSGGYNEQFF. CDR3 sequence (DNA): TGCGCCAGCAGCTTGGATAGCGGGGGTTACAATGAGCAGTTCTTC. The chain carries TRBV5-1 and TRBJ2-1; 9 bases fit TRBD2. This CDR3 comprises 15 residues. Per germline, CDR1 SGHRS and CDR2 YFSETQ. The junction had 2 bases not matched to a gene; V was cut back by 0 bases and J by 4 bases.

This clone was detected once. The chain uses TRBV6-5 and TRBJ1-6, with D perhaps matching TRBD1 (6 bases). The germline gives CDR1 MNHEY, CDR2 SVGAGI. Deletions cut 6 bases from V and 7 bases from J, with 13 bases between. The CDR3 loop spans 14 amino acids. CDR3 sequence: CASSPGQLNSPLHF. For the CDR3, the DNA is TGTGCCAGCAGCCCAGGACAGTTGAATTCACCCCTCCACTTT.